The present TCR beta chain was sequenced within a study of T cells in Graves' hyperthyroidism and ophthalmopathy (dated by TCRdb to the late 2010s). Background on the whole study: Peripheral blood was collected at initial diagnosis, before any treatment. To identify distinguishing TCR V-J signatures, a discovery cohort of 100 or so patients was used, comprising 40 to 45 with Graves' ophthalmopathy and 57 with stable Graves' hyperthyroidism. Prospective prediction of ophthalmopathy was tested in an independent validation cohort consisting of 18 hyperthyroidism patients and 15 or so patients who later progressed to ophthalmopathy. The roughly 94 discovery patients were randomly split 7:3 into training and test sets. The study also compared thyroid tissue and blood T-cell repertoires from about six Graves' hyperthyroidism patients. After blood sampling, hyperthyroidism patients were treated with methimazole at a starting dose of 30 mg daily, and ophthalmopathy patients were treated with high-dose intravenous methylprednisolone. The paper reports TCR Vbeta CDR3 sequencing of roughly 140 peripheral blood samples: approximately 41 ophthalmopathy, 75 to 80 hyperthyroidism and approximately 17 progressor patients.

This clonotype has ten or more counts. Its recognized antigen is unknown. The sample holds no much larger clone one base away, and base qualities are not on file. In the ophthalmopathy patients, disease was moderately to severely active, with a Clinical Activity Score of 3 or more, a NOSPECS grade of 4 or more, and a duration of less than 3 months. Patients with uncontrolled infections, other autoimmune diseases, pregnancy or lactation were excluded. Clinical symptoms, serum thyroxine and TRAb, thyroid ultrasound, and orbital computed tomography formed the basis for the diagnoses. PBMCs were separated from roughly 10 ml of fresh peripheral blood using Ficoll-Paque density gradient centrifugation. Total RNA was extracted with Trizol reagent, and quality was checked on an Agilent 2100 Bioanalyzer. What the study reported, not specific to this receptor: A model built on a 13 V-J signature distinguished ophthalmopathy from stable hyperthyroidism, reaching over 85% sensitivity and approximately 83% specificity in cross-validation and 80%/75% in testing. Sample size was not statistically predetermined, and blinding of investigators to group allocation was not performed. Most expanded thyroid clonotypes (frequency above 0.001) were also found in blood, which suggests that blood repertoires may mirror thyroid immune responses. In validation, progression to ophthalmopathy was predicted by the model with nearly 71% sensitivity and 72% to 80% specificity, a median of approximately 6.5 months before onset.

The junction carries 6 bases between V and J, which are trimmed by 0 bases and 0 bases respectively. From its cysteine to its phenylalanine, the CDR3 spans 14 amino acids. Only the CDR3 DNA is retained, 42 bases long and in frame from the first base. The germline V gene yields SGHRS for CDR1 and YFSETQ for CDR2. The TCR beta CDR3 regions were amplified from the RNA transcripts. The first round of RT-PCR for the TCR CDR3 was performed with the HTBI primer set and the Qiagen OneStep RT-PCR kit. The libraries were constructed in a second round of multiplex PCR and then size-selected and purified. Libraries were sequenced paired-end with 100 bp reads on an Illumina HiSeq2000. Regarding the original processing steps: SOAPnuke was used to process the raw data, with reads discarded if the reads contained adapters or uncalled bases, had a mean Phred below 15, or lacked an exact constant-primer or identifier match. High-quality paired reads were merged using COPE v1.2.5, and each unique nucleotide sequence was defined as a clonotype. Clonotypes were aligned to IMGT TRBV, TRBD and TRBJ reference segments using MiTCR v1.1. The analysis included only V-J combinations with a frequency above 0.0001, which together covered around 99% of the repertoires. The TCS score was defined as the ratio of F50 (clonal expansion) to E x V (chaos), calculated using BLOSUM62-based TCRdist between CDR3 peptides within each V-J. Welch's t-statistics and random forest reduced approximately 520 V-J features to around 14, which were used in a naive Bayes classifier (R e1071). Thyroid-blood repertoire similarity was quantified with the Morisita-Horn index. Clones were called with MiXCR by TCRdb after fastp trimmed the public reads at Q25, and only in-frame beta chains were retained. Records with the same CDR3 protein are collapsed into one entry carrying the most frequent genes and DNA. For this entry, the V and J calls and clone size follow TCRdb and not the study's own pipeline. The sample contains about 610,000 distinct CDR3 sequences, roughly 14% of them found a single time. In total, the top ten clones hold around 4.5% of the sample.

The sequence derives from a woman between 40 and 50 years old with Graves' ophthalmopathy. The V gene is TRBV5-1 and the J gene is TRBJ1-1, with the identity of the D gene unclear. Sequenced sample: blood. The CDR3 region: CASSLVWLNTEAFF. The DNA is as follows: TGCGCCAGCAGCTTGGTGTGGCTGAACACTGAAGCTTTCTTT. Beyond the CDR3, the reference TRBV5-1 and TRBJ1-1 genes provide the residues; the full variable domain reads: KAGVTQTPRYLIKTRGQQVTLSCSPISGHRSVSWYQQTPGQGLQFLFEYFSETQRNKGNFPGRFSGRQFSNSRSEMNVSTLELGDSALYLCASSLVWLNTEAFFGQGTRLTVV.